A selection of T cell receptor beta chains follows, all from one sample in a study of beta chain features in type 1 diabetes. TCRdb keeps only in-frame clones here, not all; method: immunoSEQ multiplex PCR. The sample consists of hundreds of thousands of clones, approximately 12% of them appearing once. The sample taken for sequencing was naive CD4+ T cells from blood. The receptors shown here come from a young man in good health. CDR3s include the opening cysteine and the closing phenylalanine or tryptophan. A D gene is named only where the DNA matches it firmly. Rows may omit the clone size; those that give it use once, few, many or a size class.

TRBV5-8	.	TRBJ1-2	TRBD1	TGTGCCAGCAGTCATCGGACAGGGAACTATGGCTACACCTTC	CASSHRTGNYGYTF
TRBV7-8	few	TRBJ2-2	.	TGTGCCAGCAGCTTAGTTCTGGGGCAGACCGGGGAGCTGTTTTTT	CASSLVLGQTGELFF
TRBV30	.	TRBJ2-7	TRBD1	TGTGCCTGGAGTCAGGCGACAGGGGAGAACGAGCAGTACTTC	CAWSQATGENEQYF
TRBV4-3	.	TRBJ2-3	TRBD2	TGCGCCAGCAGCCAAACGGGACTAGCAAGCACAGATACGCAGTATTTT	CASSQTGLASTDTQYF
TRBV30	few	TRBJ1-5	.	TGTGCCTGGAGTCGCCAGACGGGGCCCCAGCATTTT	CAWSRQTGPQHF
TRBV4-3	.	TRBJ2-1	TRBD2	TGCGCCAGCAGCCCTTGGGGCAATGGGGCGGGGGTGGGGAATGAGCAGTTCTTC	CASSPWGNGAGVGNEQFF
TRBV5-6	.	TRBJ2-2	.	TGTGCCAGCAGCTCTACAGGTGTCGGGGAGCTGTTTTTT	CASSSTGVGELFF
TRBV5-1	.	TRBJ1-2	.	TGCGCCAGCAGCTTGGGAGATGACTATGGCTACACCTTC	CASSLGDDYGYTF
TRBV30	.	TRBJ1-1	TRBD1	TGTGCCTGGACAGGGGGGAACACTGAAGCTTTCTTT	CAWTGGNTEAFF
TRBV9	.	TRBJ2-5	TRBD1	TGTGCCAGCAGCCCTCGGACAGGTACAGAGACCCAGTACTTC	CASSPRTGTETQYF
TRBV7-2	few	TRBJ1-1	TRBD1	TGTGCCAGCAGCGTAGTTAGTCGGGACAGTGAAGCTTTCTTT	CASSVVSRDSEAFF
TRBV9	few	TRBJ2-3	.	TGTGCCAGCAGCGTAGGGGTAGGAGGCCCCGCAGATACGCAGTATTTT	CASSVGVGGPADTQYF
TRBV6-5	.	TRBJ2-5	TRBD2	TGTGCCGTCACGAGCGGGGGAGTGGAGACCCAGTACTTC	CAVTSGGVETQYF
TRBV5-6	few	TRBJ2-5	TRBD2	TGTGCCAGCAGCTTGGGGACTAGCGGGCTACAAGAGACCCAGTACTTC	CASSLGTSGLQETQYF
TRBV7-3	.	TRBJ1-1	TRBD1	TGTGCCAGCAGCTTAACTTTGGACAGGGGCCGAGAAGCTTTCTTT	CASSLTLDRGREAFF
TRBV6-6	.	TRBJ2-7	TRBD1	TGTGCCAGCAGTCGGGGACAGGGGCGAGGCGAGCAGTACTTC	CASSRGQGRGEQYF
TRBV13	.	TRBJ2-5	.	TGTGCCAGCAGCTTAAAGCGAAGGCTAGCGAGGGAAGAGACCCAGTACTTC	CASSLKRRLAREETQYF
TRBV18	.	TRBJ2-1	.	TGTGCCAGCTCACCATCGCAGTTTCAGGATGAGCAGTTCTTC	CASSPSQFQDEQFF
TRBV7-2	few	TRBJ2-1	.	TGTGCCAGCAGCTTAATAAAGGCGGGAAAGACGAATGAGCAGTTCTTC	CASSLIKAGKTNEQFF
TRBV5-4	.	TRBJ2-7	TRBD2	TGTGCCAGCAGACCTTCTAGCGGGGATACCTACGAGCAGTACTTC	CASRPSSGDTYEQYF
TRBV28	.	TRBJ2-1	.	TGTGCCAGCAGTTTCGGTATCGAGAATGAGCAGTTCTTC	CASSFGIENEQFF
TRBV5-1	few	TRBJ1-1	TRBD1	TGCGCCAGCAGCTTGGAGTCTGACAGGGTCAAGGCTTTCTTT	CASSLESDRVKAFF
TRBV28	few	TRBJ1-3	.	TGTGCCAGCACCCCCGGCGGGGGCTCTGGAAACACCATATATTTT	CASTPGGGSGNTIYF
TRBV9	.	TRBJ2-7	.	TGTGCCAGCAGCGTAGATATCGGGTACTCCTACGAGCAGTACTTC	CASSVDIGYSYEQYF
TRBV29-1	few	TRBJ2-7	TRBD1	TGCAGCGTTGAACTTCAGGGGGCGGGGTACGAGCAGTACTTC	CSVELQGAGYEQYF
TRBV18	.	TRBJ2-6	TRBD1	TGTGCCAGCTCAGGGGACAGGACCTCTGGGGCCAACGTCCTGACTTTC	CASSGDRTSGANVLTF
TRBV7-2	.	TRBJ1-2	.	TGTGCCAGCAGCTTAGGTGCAGGCTATGGCTACACCTTC	CASSLGAGYGYTF